The next 7 T cell receptor beta chains were all read from a single sample in a study of identical twins. One entry per CDR3 protein results from TCRdb running MiXCR on the 5' RACE reads. Of hundreds of thousands of distinct CDR3 sequences in the sample, 6% to 6.5% were seen once. What was sequenced was naive T cells sorted from blood. The receptor source for this set is a young man in good health.

The chain recombines TRBV24-1 with TRBJ2-2, with 8 bases fitting TRBD2. The CDR3 runs 16 residues. The V and J ends lost 0 bases and 6 bases, in that order; junction bases with no gene match: 5. Germline V gives CDR1 KGHDR, CDR2 SFDVKD. The CDR3 DNA is TGTGCCACCAGTGATTTGAATAGCGGGATAGCCGGGGAGCTGTTTTTT. The encoded protein is CATSDLNSGIAGELFF.

This clonotype was seen repeatedly, ten times or more. The rearrangement links TRBV5-1 to TRBJ2-1, with D possibly matching TRBD2 (6 bases). With 0 bases removed from V and 10 bases from J, the gap between germline ends came to 23 bases. Germline-derived CDR1 and CDR2 are SGHRS and YFSETQ. The length of the CDR3 is 17 residues. In DNA, the CDR3 is TGCGCCAGCAGCTTGGCCCTTAATAGCGGAGTGAGCCTAGAGCAGTTCTTC. Encoded protein: CASSLALNSGVSLEQFF.

The chain couples TRBV6-1 to TRBJ2-3; 10 positions match TRBD2. This CDR3 is built from 15 residues. Germline CDR1 and CDR2: MNHNS and SASEGT. V was pared by 7 bases and J by 1 base, with 5 bases of the junction left unmatched. For the CDR3, the DNA is TGTGCCAGCATCGACGGGACTAGCGGCACAGATACGCAGTATTTT. This codes for CASIDGTSGTDTQYF.

This clonotype has at least ten counts. The gene calls are TRBV20-1 and TRBJ2-7; 9 bases line up with TRBD2. This CDR3 has 13 residues. V lost 5 bases to trimming and J lost 3 bases; unmatched junction nucleotides: 5. Looked up from germline, CDR1 is DFQATT and CDR2 is SNEGSKA (reference sequence). CDR3 sequence (DNA): TGCAGTGCTCCCGGGACTAGCTTCTACGAGCAGTACTTC. Residues: CSAPGTSFYEQYF.

The J gene is TRBJ1-2, the V gene TRBV4-2; D ambiguous. Germline lookup yields CDR1 LGHNA and CDR2 YNFKEQ. V dropped 6 bases and J dropped 4 bases, with 15 bases sitting between them. This CDR3 is built from 14 residues. DNA of the CDR3: TGTGCCAGCAGACACGAGGCAGCGGGCTATGGCTACACCTTC. Translated: CASRHEAAGYGYTF.

This clonotype was seen at least ten times. This chain connects TRBV5-1 to TRBJ2-6, with D unresolved. V was clipped by 0 bases and J by 1 base, with 8 bases between them. The CDR3 length is 16 residues. The V gene's germline CDR1 is SGHRS and CDR2 YFSETQ. CDR3 DNA: TGCGCCAGCAGCTTGGAATCACCTTCTGGGGCCAACGTCCTGACTTTC. Protein sequence: CASSLESPSGANVLTF.

This clonotype was counted ten times or more. The chain is built from TRBV12-3 or TRBV12-4 and TRBJ1-1; 7 bases align to TRBD1. This CDR3 has 14 amino acids. The J segment lost 10 bases and the V segment lost 8 bases, leaving 16 bases of the junction unmatched. The CDR3 sequence is CASRLLTGREAAFF. CDR3 bases: TGTGCCAGCCGACTATTGACAGGGAGGGAGGCAGCTTTCTTT.